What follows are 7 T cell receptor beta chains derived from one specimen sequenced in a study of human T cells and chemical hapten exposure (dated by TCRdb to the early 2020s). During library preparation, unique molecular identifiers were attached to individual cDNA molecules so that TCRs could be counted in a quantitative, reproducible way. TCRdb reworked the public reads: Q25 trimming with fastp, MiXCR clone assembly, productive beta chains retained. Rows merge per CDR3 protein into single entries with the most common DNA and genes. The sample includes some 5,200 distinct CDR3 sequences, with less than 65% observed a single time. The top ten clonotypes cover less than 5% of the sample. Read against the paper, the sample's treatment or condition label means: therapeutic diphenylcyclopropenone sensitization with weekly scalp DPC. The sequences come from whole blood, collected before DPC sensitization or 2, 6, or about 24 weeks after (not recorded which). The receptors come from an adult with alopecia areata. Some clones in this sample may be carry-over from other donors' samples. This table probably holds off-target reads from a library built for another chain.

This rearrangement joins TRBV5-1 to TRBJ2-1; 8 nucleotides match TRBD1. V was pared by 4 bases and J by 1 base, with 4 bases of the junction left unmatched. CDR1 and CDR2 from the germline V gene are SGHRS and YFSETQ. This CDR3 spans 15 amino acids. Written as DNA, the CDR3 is TGCGCCAGCAGCCTAGGACAGGGTTCCTACAATGAGCAGTTCTTC. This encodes CASSLGQGSYNEQFF.

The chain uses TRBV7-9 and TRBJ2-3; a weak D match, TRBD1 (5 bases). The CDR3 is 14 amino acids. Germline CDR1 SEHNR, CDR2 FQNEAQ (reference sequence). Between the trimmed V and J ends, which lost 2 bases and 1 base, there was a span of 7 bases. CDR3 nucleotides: TGTGCCAGCAGCTTATTAGGGGGCACAGATACGCAGTATTTT. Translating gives CASSLLGGTDTQYF. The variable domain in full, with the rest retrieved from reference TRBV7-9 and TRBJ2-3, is DTGVSQNPRHKITKRGQNVTFRCDPISEHNRLYWYRQTLGQGPEFLTYFQNEAQLEKSRLLSDRFSAERPKGSFSTLEIQRTEQGDSAMYLCASSLLGGTDTQYFGPGTRLTVL.

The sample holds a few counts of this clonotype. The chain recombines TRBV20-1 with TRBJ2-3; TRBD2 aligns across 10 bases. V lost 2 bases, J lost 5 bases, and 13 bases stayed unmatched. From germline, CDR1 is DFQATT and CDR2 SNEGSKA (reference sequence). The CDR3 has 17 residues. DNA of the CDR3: TGCAGTGCTAGACCCAGTAGGATAGCGGGAGGAAGAGATACGCAGTATTTT. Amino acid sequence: CSARPSRIAGGRDTQYF.

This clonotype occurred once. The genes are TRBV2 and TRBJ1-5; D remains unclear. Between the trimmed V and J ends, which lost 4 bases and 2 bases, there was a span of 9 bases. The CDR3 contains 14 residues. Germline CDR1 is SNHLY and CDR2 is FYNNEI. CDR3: CASSGHEGNQPQHF. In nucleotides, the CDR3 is TGTGCCAGCAGTGGGCACGAAGGCAATCAGCCCCAGCATTTT.

The CDR3 bases are TGTGCCAGCAGTTTGCCTAAAAAGAGGGATACGCAGTATTTT. Protein product: CASSLPKKRDTQYF. This sequence joins TRBV6-2 or TRBV6-3 and TRBJ2-3, with D unclear. In germline, CDR1 is MNHEY, CDR2 SVGEGT. The CDR3 covers 14 residues. V lost 4 bases and J lost 6, with 14 bases in between.

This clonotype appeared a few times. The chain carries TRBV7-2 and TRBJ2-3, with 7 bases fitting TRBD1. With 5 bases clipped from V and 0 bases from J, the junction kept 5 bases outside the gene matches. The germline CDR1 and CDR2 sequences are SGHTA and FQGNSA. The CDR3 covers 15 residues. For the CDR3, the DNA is TGTGCCAGCAGCCGGGACAGCCAGAGCACAGATACGCAGTATTTT. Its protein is CASSRDSQSTDTQYF.

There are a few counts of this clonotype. The DNA of the CDR3 is TGTGCCAGCAGCTCCCGGATTAGCGGGATGACCGGGGAGCTGTTTTTT. This codes for CASSSRISGMTGELFF. The chain carries TRBV9 and TRBJ2-2; 8 nucleotides line up with TRBD2. After removal of 4 bases from V and 5 bases from J, the junction contained 10 bases not matched to a gene. Germline V gene sequence: CDR1 SGDLS, CDR2 YYNGEE. The CDR3 has 16 residues.